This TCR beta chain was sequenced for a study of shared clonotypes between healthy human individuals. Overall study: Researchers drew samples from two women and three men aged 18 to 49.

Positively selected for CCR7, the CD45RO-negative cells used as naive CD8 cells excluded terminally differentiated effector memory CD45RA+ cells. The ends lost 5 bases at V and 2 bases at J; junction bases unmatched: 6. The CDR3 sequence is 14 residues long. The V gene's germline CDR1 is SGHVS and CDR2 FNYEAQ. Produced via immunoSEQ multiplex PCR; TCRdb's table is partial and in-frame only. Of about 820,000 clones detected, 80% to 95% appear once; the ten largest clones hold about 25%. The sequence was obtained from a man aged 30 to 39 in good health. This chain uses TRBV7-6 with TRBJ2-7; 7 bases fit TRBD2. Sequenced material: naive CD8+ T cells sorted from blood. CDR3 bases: TGTGCCAGCAGCCCGGGAGGCCGAGCCTACGAGCAGTACTTC. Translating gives CASSPGGRAYEQYF. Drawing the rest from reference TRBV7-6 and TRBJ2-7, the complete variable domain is GAGVSQSPRYKVTKRGQDVALRCDPISGHVSLYWYRQALGQGPEFLTYFNYEAQQDKSGLPNDRFSAERPEGSISTLTIQRTEQRDSAMYRCASSPGGRAYEQYFGPGTRLTVT.